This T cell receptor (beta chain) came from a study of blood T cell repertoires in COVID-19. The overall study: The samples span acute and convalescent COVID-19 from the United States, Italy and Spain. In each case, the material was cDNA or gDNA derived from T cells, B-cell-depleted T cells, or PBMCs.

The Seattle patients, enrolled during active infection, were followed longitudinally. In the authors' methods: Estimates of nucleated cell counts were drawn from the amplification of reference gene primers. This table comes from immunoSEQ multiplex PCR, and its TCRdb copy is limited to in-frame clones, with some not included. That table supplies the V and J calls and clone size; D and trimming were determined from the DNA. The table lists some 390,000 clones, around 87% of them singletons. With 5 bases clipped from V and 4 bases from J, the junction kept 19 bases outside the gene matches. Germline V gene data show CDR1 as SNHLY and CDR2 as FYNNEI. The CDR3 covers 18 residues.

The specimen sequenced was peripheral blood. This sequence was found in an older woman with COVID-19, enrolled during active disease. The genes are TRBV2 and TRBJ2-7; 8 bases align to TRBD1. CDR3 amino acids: CASSTRTGSSFKRYEQYF. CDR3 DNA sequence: TGTGCCAGCAGTACCCGGACAGGGAGCTCCTTTAAGCGGTACGAGCAGTACTTC.